This TCR beta chain was recorded in a study of blood T cell repertoires in COVID-19. Background on the study: Material from acute and convalescent COVID-19 was sourced from the United States, Italy and Spain. T cells, B-cell-depleted T cells, or PBMCs supplied cDNA or gDNA.

In the original processing: Reference gene primer amplification yielded estimated nucleated cell counts. Assay: immunoSEQ multiplex PCR; the TCRdb copy retains only in-frame clones and omits some. V and J calls and clone size are as listed in that table; D and trimming were resolved from the DNA. The sample has roughly 140,000 clones; 65% to 80% are singletons. J lost 2 bases, V lost 4 bases, and 3 bases had no gene match. CDR1 is SGDLS, CDR2 YYNGEE, per germline. This CDR3 has 15 residues. Sequencing was carried out using peripheral blood. The origin of this receptor is a man aged 60-69 years with acute or convalescent COVID-19. The chain combines TRBV9 with TRBJ2-3, with 11 bases matching TRBD2. CDR3: CASSPTSGNTDTQYF. The CDR3 DNA sequence: TGTGCCAGCAGCCCGACTAGCGGGAACACAGATACGCAGTATTTT.